This is a list of T cell receptor beta chains from one sample in a study of T cell repertoires in cytomegalovirus infection. The antigens for these receptors are not known. TCRdb recomputed calls from the reads with MiXCR, one row per CDR3 protein. In the table there are roughly 310,000 distinct CDR3 sequences, about 27% of which are singletons. Material: cultured PBMCs, obtained from culture after CMV antigen stimulation. Receptors were obtained from a human donor in good health (CMV status not recorded). Some clones in this sample may be carry-over from other donors' samples. Each CDR3 is given with its conserved first and last residue. D genes are given only for firm matches. Not every row has a clone size; where given, it reads once, few, many or a size class.

J gene: TRBJ2-1; D gene: TRBD2; clone size: -; V gene: TRBV15; CDR3 protein: CATSGKASGGPSYNEQFF; CDR3 DNA: TGTGCCACCAGCGGTAAAGCTAGCGGGGGGCCCTCCTACAATGAGCAGTTCTTC
J gene: TRBJ1-1; D gene: -; clone size: many; V gene: TRBV12-3/TRBV12-4; CDR3 protein: CASSFKGRWGSTEAFF; CDR3 DNA: TGTGCCAGCAGTTTTAAGGGTCGTTGGGGTAGCACTGAAGCTTTCTTT
J gene: TRBJ1-2; D gene: -; clone size: few; V gene: TRBV19; CDR3 protein: CASSIFLGRDGYTF; CDR3 DNA: TGTGCCAGTAGTATATTCCTCGGCAGGGATGGCTACACCTTC
J gene: TRBJ2-1; D gene: TRBD2; clone size: many; V gene: TRBV5-6; CDR3 protein: CASSLDAGEIYNEQFF; CDR3 DNA: TGTGCCAGCAGCTTGGACGCGGGGGAGATCTACAATGAGCAGTTCTTC
J gene: TRBJ2-7; D gene: -; clone size: few; V gene: TRBV12-3/TRBV12-4; CDR3 protein: CASSRSEGAYEQYF; CDR3 DNA: TGTGCCAGCAGTCGGTCAGAGGGAGCCTACGAGCAGTACTTC
J gene: TRBJ2-2; D gene: TRBD2; clone size: many; V gene: TRBV5-4; CDR3 protein: CASSPGLAGGPSGELFF; CDR3 DNA: TGTGCCAGCAGCCCCGGACTAGCGGGAGGGCCAAGCGGGGAGCTGTTTTTT
J gene: TRBJ1-2; D gene: -; clone size: few; V gene: TRBV7-9; CDR3 protein: CASSLMSYGYTF; CDR3 DNA: TGTGCCAGCAGCTTAATGTCCTATGGCTACACCTTC
J gene: TRBJ2-3; D gene: TRBD2; clone size: many; V gene: TRBV7-9; CDR3 protein: CASSYPGLASTRESTDTQYF; CDR3 DNA: TGTGCCAGCAGCTACCCGGGACTAGCGTCGACCCGCGAAAGCACAGATACGCAGTATTTT
J gene: TRBJ2-6; D gene: TRBD2; clone size: few; V gene: TRBV5-1; CDR3 protein: CASSLARGGTGANVLTF; CDR3 DNA: TGCGCCAGCAGCTTGGCCCGGGGAGGGACTGGGGCCAACGTCCTGACTTTC
J gene: TRBJ2-1; D gene: -; clone size: many; V gene: TRBV11-2; CDR3 protein: CASSLDMVRGGYNEQFF; CDR3 DNA: TGTGCCAGCAGCTTAGATATGGTCAGGGGCGGTTACAATGAGCAGTTCTTC
J gene: TRBJ1-2; D gene: -; clone size: -; V gene: TRBV4-1; CDR3 protein: CASSQDPHRNNYGYTF; CDR3 DNA: TGCGCCAGCAGCCAAGATCCCCACAGGAATAACTATGGCTACACCTTC
J gene: TRBJ1-5; D gene: -; clone size: -; V gene: TRBV28; CDR3 protein: CASSLYGVGQPQHF; CDR3 DNA: TGTGCCAGCAGTTTATACGGTGTTGGTCAGCCCCAGCATTTT
J gene: TRBJ2-1; D gene: TRBD2; clone size: few; V gene: TRBV4-1; CDR3 protein: CASSQELGLGVDEQFF; CDR3 DNA: TGTGCCAGCAGCCAAGAATTGGGACTAGGGGTCGATGAGCAGTTCTTC
J gene: TRBJ1-2; D gene: -; clone size: -; V gene: TRBV20-1; CDR3 protein: CSARVGGYGYTF; CDR3 DNA: TGCAGTGCTAGAGTGGGGGGGTATGGCTACACCTTC
J gene: TRBJ2-2; D gene: -; clone size: -; V gene: TRBV7-6; CDR3 protein: CASSFNTSTGELFF; CDR3 DNA: TGTGCCAGCAGCTTTAACACCAGCACCGGGGAGCTGTTTTTT
J gene: TRBJ2-2; D gene: TRBD2; clone size: -; V gene: TRBV20-1; CDR3 protein: CSARDGTKPQTGELFF; CDR3 DNA: TGCAGTGCTAGAGATGGGACTAAGCCCCAAACCGGGGAGCTGTTTTTT
J gene: TRBJ2-3; D gene: TRBD2; clone size: many; V gene: TRBV7-2; CDR3 protein: CASSLEASGNTDTQYF; CDR3 DNA: TGTGCCAGCAGCTTAGAGGCTAGCGGAAACACAGATACGCAGTATTTT
J gene: TRBJ2-7; D gene: -; clone size: few; V gene: TRBV6-5; CDR3 protein: CASSYSGQATYEQYF; CDR3 DNA: TGTGCCAGCAGTTACTCGGGACAAGCAACCTACGAGCAGTACTTC
J gene: TRBJ2-6; D gene: -; clone size: few; V gene: TRBV7-2; CDR3 protein: CASSTRKSGANVLTF; CDR3 DNA: TGTGCCAGCAGCACCCGAAAGTCTGGGGCCAACGTCCTGACTTTC
J gene: TRBJ2-7; D gene: TRBD2; clone size: once; V gene: TRBV2; CDR3 protein: CASKEGTSGDYEQYF; CDR3 DNA: TGTGCCAGCAAGGAGGGGACTAGCGGGGACTACGAGCAGTACTTC
J gene: TRBJ1-2; D gene: TRBD1; clone size: -; V gene: TRBV6-6; CDR3 protein: CASRRLEGTGANYTF; CDR3 DNA: TGTGCCAGCAGGCGCCTCGAGGGGACAGGGGCGAACTACACCTTC
J gene: TRBJ1-2; D gene: -; clone size: -; V gene: TRBV11-2; CDR3 protein: CASSSTSRGYTF; CDR3 DNA: TGTGCCAGCAGCTCGACAAGTCGAGGCTACACCTTC
J gene: TRBJ2-1; D gene: -; clone size: few; V gene: TRBV24-1; CDR3 protein: CATSDLYNDEQFF; CDR3 DNA: TGTGCCACCAGTGATTTGTACAACGATGAGCAGTTCTTC
J gene: TRBJ2-7; D gene: TRBD2; clone size: -; V gene: TRBV4-2; CDR3 protein: CASTLAGNSASSYEQYF; CDR3 DNA: TGTGCCAGCACCCTAGCGGGAAACTCTGCTAGCTCCTACGAGCAGTACTTC
J gene: TRBJ2-1; D gene: -; clone size: few; V gene: TRBV5-4; CDR3 protein: CASSSLEGLDEQFF; CDR3 DNA: TGTGCCAGCAGCTCCCTTGAAGGGTTAGATGAGCAGTTCTTC
J gene: TRBJ2-5; D gene: TRBD1; clone size: few; V gene: TRBV6-2/TRBV6-3; CDR3 protein: CASSYRDREETQYF; CDR3 DNA: TGTGCCAGCAGTTACCGGGACAGAGAAGAGACCCAGTACTTC
J gene: TRBJ2-5; D gene: -; clone size: few; V gene: TRBV4-1; CDR3 protein: CASSPEIRGTRETQYF; CDR3 DNA: TGCGCCAGCAGCCCCGAGATAAGAGGAACCCGGGAGACCCAGTACTTC
J gene: TRBJ1-1; D gene: TRBD1; clone size: -; V gene: TRBV7-8; CDR3 protein: CASSSAGTGVTEAFF; CDR3 DNA: TGTGCCAGCAGTTCCGCCGGGACAGGGGTCACTGAAGCTTTCTTT
J gene: TRBJ1-1; D gene: -; clone size: -; V gene: TRBV7-6; CDR3 protein: CASSYLSIQVYTEAFF; CDR3 DNA: TGTGCCAGCAGCTATCTATCAATACAGGTTTACACTGAAGCTTTCTTT
J gene: TRBJ1-2; D gene: TRBD1; clone size: many; V gene: TRBV10-3; CDR3 protein: CAISDGQGANYGYTF; CDR3 DNA: TGTGCCATCAGTGATGGGCAGGGGGCCAACTATGGCTACACCTTC
J gene: TRBJ1-3; D gene: -; clone size: few; V gene: TRBV10-3; CDR3 protein: CAISPPRTVESSGNTIYF; CDR3 DNA: TGTGCCATCAGTCCCCCTCGGACAGTCGAGAGCTCTGGAAACACCATATATTTT
J gene: TRBJ1-3; D gene: -; clone size: -; V gene: TRBV12-3/TRBV12-4; CDR3 protein: CASSFTASGNTIYF; CDR3 DNA: TGTGCCAGCAGTTTCACCGCCTCTGGAAACACCATATATTTT
J gene: TRBJ2-1; D gene: TRBD2; clone size: -; V gene: TRBV7-2; CDR3 protein: CASSRGGISPTIYNEQFF; CDR3 DNA: TGTGCCAGCAGCCGCGGGGGGATCAGTCCCACTATCTACAATGAGCAGTTCTTC
J gene: TRBJ2-6; D gene: -; clone size: -; V gene: TRBV6-5; CDR3 protein: CASKKFRVNSGANVLTF; CDR3 DNA: TGTGCCAGCAAAAAATTTAGGGTGAACTCTGGGGCCAACGTCCTGACTTTC
J gene: TRBJ2-3; D gene: -; clone size: -; V gene: TRBV10-3; CDR3 protein: CAISALVGGGIDTQYF; CDR3 DNA: TGTGCCATCAGCGCGCTTGTAGGGGGAGGAATAGATACGCAGTATTTT
J gene: TRBJ2-1; D gene: -; clone size: -; V gene: TRBV7-9; CDR3 protein: CASSSLSVALYNEQFF; CDR3 DNA: TGTGCCAGCAGCTCTCTATCGGTGGCTCTCTACAATGAGCAGTTCTTC
J gene: TRBJ2-1; D gene: -; clone size: many; V gene: TRBV7-3; CDR3 protein: CASQAEPSYNEQFF; CDR3 DNA: TGTGCCAGCCAAGCCGAACCCTCCTACAATGAGCAGTTCTTC
J gene: TRBJ2-3; D gene: -; clone size: -; V gene: TRBV20-1; CDR3 protein: CSAPGSGVSTDTQYF; CDR3 DNA: TGCAGTGCCCCCGGCTCGGGCGTCAGCACAGATACGCAGTATTTT
J gene: TRBJ2-1; D gene: TRBD2; clone size: -; V gene: TRBV20-1; CDR3 protein: CSASTSGRANDEQFF; CDR3 DNA: TGCAGTGCTTCGACTAGCGGGAGGGCCAACGATGAGCAGTTCTTC
J gene: TRBJ2-1; D gene: TRBD2; clone size: once; V gene: TRBV28; CDR3 protein: CASSLELRGRKLVYEQFF; CDR3 DNA: TGTGCCAGCAGTTTAGAATTACGCGGGAGGAAACTTGTATATGAGCAGTTCTTC
J gene: TRBJ2-3; D gene: -; clone size: many; V gene: TRBV7-2; CDR3 protein: CASSLTTIPQDTQYF; CDR3 DNA: TGTGCCAGCAGCTTAACCACTATTCCACAGGATACGCAGTATTTT
J gene: TRBJ1-4; D gene: -; clone size: few; V gene: TRBV27; CDR3 protein: CASSTAATNEKLFF; CDR3 DNA: TGTGCCAGCAGTACAGCCGCAACTAATGAAAAACTGTTTTTT
J gene: TRBJ2-7; D gene: TRBD1; clone size: few; V gene: TRBV2; CDR3 protein: CASSGGTAYYEQYF; CDR3 DNA: TGTGCCAGCAGTGGAGGGACAGCCTACTACGAGCAGTACTTC
J gene: TRBJ2-1; D gene: TRBD2; clone size: -; V gene: TRBV12-3/TRBV12-4; CDR3 protein: CASRSSSGGSYNEQFF; CDR3 DNA: TGTGCCAGCAGGTCCTCTAGCGGGGGGTCCTACAATGAGCAGTTCTTC